Listed below are T cell receptor beta chains from one sample, sequenced in a study of Ad26.COV2.S vaccination and SARS-CoV-2 variants. Assay: immunoSEQ multiplex PCR; the TCRdb copy retains only in-frame clones and omits some. The table has approximately 410,000 clones, around 92% seen once. Specimen: peripheral blood, collected in a trial of Ad26.COV2.S vaccine versus placebo. The receptor set was obtained from a person aged 18-60 years who received the Ad26.COV2.S COVID-19 vaccine or a placebo. Each CDR3 is given with its conserved first and last residue. A D gene is named only where the DNA matches it firmly. Expanded clones get a size class; other rows say once, few or many, or leave the size out.

D gene: TRBD1; J gene: TRBJ1-2; V gene: TRBV11-2; clone size: .; CDR3 DNA: TGTGCCAGCATCGAAAACAGGGGGCGAACGTATGGCTACACCTTC; CDR3 protein: CASIENRGRTYGYTF
D gene: .; J gene: TRBJ1-1; V gene: TRBV7-9; clone size: .; CDR3 DNA: TGTGCCAGCAGCCGTCCCGGGGGCACTGAAGCTTTCTTT; CDR3 protein: CASSRPGGTEAFF
D gene: .; J gene: TRBJ2-5; V gene: TRBV6-2/TRBV6-3; clone size: .; CDR3 DNA: TGTGCCAGCAGTTACCCTAGCTTTGAGACCCAGTACTTC; CDR3 protein: CASSYPSFETQYF
D gene: TRBD1; J gene: TRBJ1-1; V gene: TRBV4-3; clone size: .; CDR3 DNA: TGCGCCAGCAGCCAAATTGGGACAGACACTGAAGCTTTCTTT; CDR3 protein: CASSQIGTDTEAFF
D gene: .; J gene: TRBJ2-2; V gene: TRBV5-4; clone size: .; CDR3 DNA: TGTGCCAGCAGTCCACACACCGGGGAGCTGTTTTTT; CDR3 protein: CASSPHTGELFF
D gene: .; J gene: TRBJ1-5; V gene: TRBV10-2; clone size: .; CDR3 DNA: TGCGCCAGCAGTGAAGCAGGGCTCGGTCAGCCCCAGCATTTT; CDR3 protein: CASSEAGLGQPQHF
D gene: .; J gene: TRBJ2-7; V gene: TRBV6-2/TRBV6-3; clone size: .; CDR3 DNA: TGTGCCAGCAGTTACTCAAACGAGCAGTACTTC; CDR3 protein: CASSYSNEQYF
D gene: .; J gene: TRBJ1-2; V gene: TRBV4-1; clone size: .; CDR3 DNA: TGCGCCAGCAGCCATCCCTGGACAGCTTCCTATGGCTACACCTTC; CDR3 protein: CASSHPWTASYGYTF
D gene: .; J gene: TRBJ2-2; V gene: TRBV3-1/TRBV3-2; clone size: few; CDR3 DNA: TGTGCCAGCAGCCGAAGCCCCGTGAACACCGGGGAGCTGTTTTTT; CDR3 protein: CASSRSPVNTGELFF
D gene: TRBD1; J gene: TRBJ2-1; V gene: TRBV13; clone size: few; CDR3 DNA: TGTGCCAGCAGCTCAACAGGGGGCAACTACAATGAGCAGTTCTTC; CDR3 protein: CASSSTGGNYNEQFF
D gene: TRBD1; J gene: TRBJ2-7; V gene: TRBV10-1; clone size: .; CDR3 DNA: TGCGCCAGCAGTGAGTCGATACAGGGGGCCTACGAGCAGTACTTC; CDR3 protein: CASSESIQGAYEQYF
D gene: .; J gene: TRBJ2-2; V gene: TRBV4-3; clone size: few; CDR3 DNA: TGCGCCAGCAGCCAAGATGGGGGGCTGGAGTCCGGGGAGCTGTTTTTT; CDR3 protein: CASSQDGGLESGELFF